Given below is one T cell receptor (beta chain) in context. Clones were read by immunoSEQ multiplex PCR, and TCRdb kept only the in-frame ones, dropping some. The table records 35,000 to 45,000 clones, approximately 70% of them present only once. This specimen belongs to a study of blood T cell repertoires in COVID-19. As for the study in general: Nucleic acid was either cDNA or gDNA, and it came from T cells, B-cell-depleted T cells, or PBMCs.

The V end lost 4 bases, the J end lost 1 base, and 8 bases lay between the germline ends. CDR3 length: 14 residues. Germline V gene data show CDR1 as MRHNA and CDR2 as SNTAGT. This TCR derives from an older man with acute or convalescent COVID-19. Sequences were obtained from peripheral blood. The genes are TRBV6-4 and TRBJ1-3; a possible D gene is TRBD1 (5 bases). This CDR3 reads CASSGTGSGNTIYF. Here the CDR3 DNA reads TGTGCCAGCAGTGGAACAGGATCTGGAAACACCATATATTTT.